This T cell receptor (beta chain) was sequenced in a study of shared clonotypes between healthy human individuals. Looking at the study overall: Each donor had three CD4 naive, three CD4 memory, two CD8 naive and one CD8 memory plate.

Data came from immunoSEQ multiplex PCR; TCRdb stores just in-frame clones and leaves some out. The repertoire has over 2 million clones, 85% to 95% of them found once; the top ten carry about 0.41%. Worth noting for this clone: The antigen remains undetermined.

The donor cohort consisted entirely of Caucasian adults residing in Nashville, Tennessee. The CDR3 length is 14 residues. Germline V gene sequence: CDR1 SGHVS, CDR2 FQNEAQ. Trimming removed 8 bases from V and 10 bases from J; junction bases left unmatched: 12. Study-level points and caveats: Naive subsets tended to show greater estimated richness than memory subsets.

The TCR comes from a man aged 18 to 35 in good health. Some clones in this sample may be carry-over from other donors' samples. The specimen sequenced was naive CD4+ T cells from PBMCs. Subset specified: CD45RA+ positively selected. V is TRBV7-8 and J is TRBJ2-1, with 9 bases fitting TRBD2. The CDR3 coding sequence is TGTGCCAGCGCCGTGGCGGGAGGGCCTTTGGAGCAGTTCTTC. This gives the protein CASAVAGGPLEQFF.